These 2 T cell receptor beta chains were sequenced from one sample in a study of radiotherapy plus CTLA-4 blockade in lung cancer. Measured with immunoSEQ multiplex PCR; TCRdb has only the in-frame clones, and not every one. The repertoire holds about 59,000 clones, with approximately 68% as singletons. The specimen comprised peripheral blood, sampled from a patient treated with radiotherapy plus ipilimumab. Every receptor here comes from a human donor with non-small cell lung cancer whose response to radiotherapy plus ipilimumab could not be evaluated.

V gene TRBV7-9 combines with J gene TRBJ2-1; no reliable D call. The germline V gene has CDR1 SEHNR and CDR2 FQNEAQ (reference sequence). The CDR3 sequence is 12 residues long. With 5 bases removed from V and 11 bases from J, the gap between germline ends came to 13 bases. The CDR3 DNA reads as TGTGCCAGCAGCGGTAACTCTTACCAGCAGTTCTTC. Protein sequence: CASSGNSYQQFF.

The chain uses TRBV6-5 and TRBJ1-2; 9 bases line up with TRBD1. This CDR3 region has 13 residues. Germline V gives CDR1 MNHEY, CDR2 SVGAGI. V trimming: 5 bases; J trimming: 5 bases; junction bases outside the gene matches: 3. The CDR3 region has the DNA TGTGCCAGCAGTCGGACAGGGGCATATGGCTACACCTTC. It yields the protein CASSRTGAYGYTF.